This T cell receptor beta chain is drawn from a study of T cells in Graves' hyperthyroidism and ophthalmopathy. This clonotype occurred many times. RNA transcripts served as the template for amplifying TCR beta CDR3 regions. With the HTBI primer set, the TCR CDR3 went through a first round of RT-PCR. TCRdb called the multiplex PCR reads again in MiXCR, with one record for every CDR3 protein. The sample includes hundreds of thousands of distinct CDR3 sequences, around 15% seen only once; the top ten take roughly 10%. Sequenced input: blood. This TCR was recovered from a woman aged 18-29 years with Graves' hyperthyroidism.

CDR3 region: CASGPLRSGRLNTGELFF. CDR3 in DNA: TGTGCCAGCGGCCCCCTCCGTAGCGGGAGGCTGAACACCGGGGAGCTGTTTTTT. The chain employs TRBV12-3 or TRBV12-4 and TRBJ2-2, with 10 bases matching TRBD2. This CDR3 is 18 amino acids long. V lost 8 bases to trimming and J lost 1 base; unmatched junction nucleotides: 13.